This T cell receptor beta chain was obtained from a study of breast tumors, draining lymph nodes, adjacent tissues. General study points: Compared with lymph nodes, tumors were less diverse; compared with nontumor tissue, more.

CDR1 KGHSH and CDR2 LQKENI come from the germline V gene. The CDR3 runs 17 residues. V was clipped by 2 bases and J by 2 bases, with 13 bases between them. Each CDR3 protein is one row after TCRdb ran MiXCR on the multiplex PCR reads. The sample consists of some 150,000 distinct CDR3 sequences, 30% to 35% of them appearing once. The lymph nodes were axillary draining lymph nodes from breast cancer patients. As concerns this clonotype: Its target is unknown.

The chain employs TRBV18 and TRBJ2-6; tentatively, D is TRBD1 (5 bases). The sequencing sample was made of axillary lymph node tissue. The TCR originated in a female donor with breast cancer. Some clones in this sample may be carry-over from other donors' samples. The chain's CDR3 is CASSPGVGLTGANVLTF. The CDR3 DNA reads as TGTGCCAGCTCACCAGGGGTGGGGCTAACTGGGGCCAACGTCCTGACTTTC.